The 24 T cell receptor beta chains below come from one sample, sequenced in a study of lymphopenia after photon versus proton radiotherapy. Assay used: immunoSEQ multiplex PCR; TCRdb lists only in-frame clones, some missing. The table records roughly 38,000 clones, around 90% of them present only once. Sequencing used peripheral blood, obtained from a patient treated with photon-based radiotherapy. Source of these receptors: a man in his 60s with cholangiocarcinoma.

The chain carries TRBV18 and TRBJ1-3, with 7 bases aligning to TRBD1. This CDR3 has 17 amino acids. In germline, CDR1 is KGHSH, CDR2 LQKENI. V trimming: 0 bases; J trimming: 0 bases; junction bases outside the gene matches: 5. As DNA, the CDR3 is TGTGCCAGCTCACCACCGACAGGGACTATCTCTGGAAACACCATATATTTT. Its translation is CASSPPTGTISGNTIYF.

This clone was observed once. V is TRBV19 and J is TRBJ2-1, with TRBD1 as a possible D gene (6 bases). Germline V gene sequence: CDR1 LNHDA, CDR2 SQIVND (reference sequence). V gave up 5 bases and J gave up 0 bases, with 20 bases separating them. The CDR3 has 18 residues. In nucleotides, the CDR3 is TGTGCCAGTAGTTCAGGTGGGTGGAGAGGGGGCTCCTACAATGAGCAGTTCTTC. It encodes CASSSGGWRGGSYNEQFF.

This chain links TRBV7-2 with TRBJ2-3; no firm D call. In germline, CDR1 is SGHTA, CDR2 FQGNSA. The V end was cut by 2 bases, the J end by 1 base, with 13 bases between. The CDR3 runs 16 residues. DNA for the CDR3: TGTGCCAGCAGCTTATTCGGGTTTTCGGGCACAGATACGCAGTATTTT. Translated, it gives CASSLFGFSGTDTQYF.

CDR3 sequence reads: CATSRPHRDRGEQYF. CDR3 bases: TGTGCCACCAGCAGACCCCACCGGGACCGAGGGGAGCAGTACTTC. The chain links TRBV15 to TRBJ2-7, with D perhaps TRBD1 or TRBD2 (5 bases each). Deletions cut 2 bases from V and 7 bases from J, with 18 bases between. This CDR3 comprises 15 residues. Germline CDR1 is LNHNV and CDR2 is YYDKDF (reference sequence).

This chain uses TRBV18 with TRBJ2-7; the match to TRBD1 covers 12 bases. The CDR3 sequence is 15 residues long. Trimming removed 5 bases from V and 6 bases from J; junction bases left unmatched: 8. Germline CDR1 KGHSH, CDR2 LQKENI. The CDR3 reads CASSSSGQGAREQYF. The DNA for the CDR3 is TGTGCCAGCTCATCTTCGGGACAGGGGGCGCGCGAGCAGTACTTC.

V usage is TRBV12-5 and J usage is TRBJ2-1; TRBD2 matches 13 bases. After removal of 9 bases from V and 8 bases from J, the junction contained 7 bases not matched to a gene. This CDR3 comprises 14 residues. The V gene's germline CDR1 is LGHNT and CDR2 FRNRAP. CDR3 bases: TGTGCTAGCCCCGGGACTAGCGGGGCCGATGAGCAGTTCTTC. Translating gives CASPGTSGADEQFF.

This clone was recorded once. The rearrangement joins TRBV7-8 to TRBJ2-1, with 14 nucleotides matching TRBD2. Trimming cost V 4 bases and J 5 bases; bases outside gene matches: 4. This CDR3 has 16 residues. From germline, CDR1 is SGHVS and CDR2 FQNEAQ. CDR3 sequence reads: CASSYPGLAGDNEQFF. The CDR3 nucleotides are TGTGCCAGCAGCTACCCGGGACTAGCGGGGGACAATGAGCAGTTCTTC.

There are a few counts of this clone. The identical CDR3 is also encoded by other nucleotide sequences in the sample. This sequence joins TRBV7-3 and TRBJ1-1; D uncertain. Trimming took 6 bases from V and 0 from J, leaving 8 bases between them. The CDR3 consists of 13 residues. CDR1 and CDR2 from the germline V gene are SGHTA and FQGTGA. CDR3: CASSWALNTEAFF. CDR3 nucleotides: TGTGCCAGCAGTTGGGCCCTGAACACTGAAGCTTTCTTT.

The CDR3 DNA reads TGTGCCAGCAGTTACAGTGTAGGACAGGGGGGTGAGCAGTTCTTC. Protein: CASSYSVGQGGEQFF. V and J are TRBV6-6 and TRBJ2-1; TRBD1 agrees at 10 bases. The CDR3 contains 15 residues. Germline V gene data show CDR1 as MNHNY and CDR2 as SVGAGI (reference sequence). V gave up 2 bases and J gave up 9 bases; unmatched junction bases: 7.

The chain recombines TRBV28 with TRBJ1-5; no clear D. Germline V gives CDR1 MDHEN, CDR2 SYDVKM. V was shortened by 7 bases and J by 1 base, with 32 bases between the two germline ends. The length of the CDR3 is 21 residues. The CDR3 loop is CASINTGSQFSLGLSNQPQHF. CDR3 nucleotides: TGTGCCAGCATCAACACTGGATCCCAGTTTTCGTTAGGTTTGAGCAATCAGCCCCAGCATTTT.

The chain recombines TRBV7-6 with TRBJ2-1; D possibly matches TRBD1 or TRBD2 (5 bases each). Germline lookup yields CDR1 SGHVS and CDR2 FNYEAQ. The V and J ends lost 5 bases and 10 bases respectively, with 21 bases between them. This CDR3 is built from 15 residues. The CDR3 DNA sequence: TGTGCCAGCAGCCGGAGACCGGGGCAATTTGGAGAGCAGTTCTTC. The encoded protein is CASSRRPGQFGEQFF.

The V gene is TRBV5-4, the J gene TRBJ2-1, with 12 bases aligning to TRBD2. V dropped 4 bases and J dropped 4; count of bases not matched to a gene: 6. The CDR3 runs 16 residues. CDR1 is SGHNT, CDR2 YYREEE, per germline (reference sequence). Written as DNA, the CDR3 is TGTGCCAGCAGCACTACACTAGCGGGGGGTTACAATGAGCAGTTCTTC. It codes for CASSTTLAGGYNEQFF.

The gene calls are TRBV2 and TRBJ2-2; 8 positions agree with TRBD1. With 7 bases clipped from V and 3 bases from J, the junction kept 7 bases outside the gene matches. CDR3 length equals 15 residues. Germline V CDR1 and CDR2: SNHLY, FYNNEI. For the CDR3, the DNA is TGTGCCAGCACCGCGGACAGGGCCGACACCGGGGAGCTGTTTTTT. Its protein product is CASTADRADTGELFF.

This rearrangement joins TRBV27 to TRBJ2-2; 7 bases align to TRBD1. The ends lost 2 bases at V and 4 bases at J; junction bases unmatched: 1. Germline V gene data show CDR1 as MNHEY and CDR2 as SMNVEV (reference sequence). This CDR3 has 14 residues. The CDR3 DNA reads TGTGCCAGCAGTTTAAACAGGGGCACCGGGGAGCTGTTTTTT. Translating gives CASSLNRGTGELFF.

In this sample, this clone turned up a few times. The V and J genes are TRBV13 and TRBJ1-2; perhaps TRBD1 as D (5 bases). This CDR3 is built from 11 residues. V gave up 2 bases and J gave up 8 bases, with 6 bases separating them. From germline, CDR1 is PRHDT and CDR2 FYEKMQ (reference sequence). CDR3 loop: CASSLRGGYTF. In nucleotides, the CDR3 is TGTGCCAGCAGCTTAAGGGGAGGCTACACCTTC.

The CDR3 protein is CASSTTGTPNYGYTF. The CDR3 DNA follows: TGCGCCAGCAGCACGACAGGGACACCGAACTATGGCTACACCTTC. This sequence joins TRBV5-1 and TRBJ1-2; 7 bases fit TRBD1. The length of the CDR3 is 15 residues. The junction had 8 bases not matched to a gene; V was cut back by 4 bases and J by 2 bases. In germline, CDR1 is SGHRS, CDR2 YFSETQ.

The chain is built from TRBV7-2 and TRBJ1-2; weak D call: TRBD1 (5 bases). V gave up 4 bases and J gave up 7 bases, with 16 bases separating them. Germline V gene lookup returns CDR1 SGHTA and CDR2 FQGNSA. There are 14 residues in the CDR3. The CDR3 DNA reads TGTGCCAGCAGCTCTGACCCCCAGGGATCTGGCTACACCTTC. This translates into CASSSDPQGSGYTF.

The chain has TRBV18 and TRBJ2-2; possible D gene TRBD1, 5 bases. Trimming pared 4 bases from V and 1 base from J, leaving 13 bases between. This CDR3 spans 16 amino acids. Looked up from germline, CDR1 is KGHSH and CDR2 is LQKENI. This chain's CDR3 is CASSHRPPLNTGELFF. The CDR3 DNA reads as TGTGCCAGCTCACACAGGCCCCCTTTGAACACCGGGGAGCTGTTTTTT.

The chain is built from TRBV27 and TRBJ2-3; 9 bases match TRBD2. The CDR3 is 16 amino acids. The germline V gene encodes CDR1 MNHEY and CDR2 SMNVEV (reference sequence). Losses at the gene ends were 6 bases for V and 0 bases for J; bases not matched to a gene: 7. CDR3 sequence: CASRNRLAASTDTQYF. CDR3 in DNA: TGTGCCAGCAGGAACAGACTAGCGGCTAGCACAGATACGCAGTATTTT.

CDR3 sequence reads: CASSLDGRMDTQYF. The CDR3 nucleotides are TGTGCCAGCAGCTTGGATGGGAGGATGGATACGCAGTATTTT. The V and J genes are TRBV5-6 and TRBJ2-3; a possible D gene is TRBD2 (6 bases). This CDR3 has 14 amino acids. Germline V gene sequence: CDR1 SGHDT, CDR2 YYEEEE. Trimming removed 0 bases from V and 6 bases from J, with 11 bases in between.

This clone was seen only once. V is TRBV4-1 and J is TRBJ2-5, with TRBD1 identical over 9 bases. The V and J ends lost 3 bases and 4 bases, in that order; junction bases with no gene match: 9. The germline CDR1 and CDR2 sequences are MGHRA and YSYEKL. The CDR3 sequence is 16 residues long. The CDR3 DNA reads as TGCGCCAGCAGCCAGGGCCCGGGACAGGGAATAGAGACCCAGTACTTC. Translated: CASSQGPGQGIETQYF.

Notes on this clone: At one end, the junction sequence differs from germline, possibly due to a read error. V and J are TRBV13 and TRBJ2-1; possible D gene TRBD1, 5 bases. This CDR3 has 12 residues. CDR1 and CDR2 (germline): PRHDT, FYEKMQ (reference sequence). DNA of the CDR3: TGTGCCAGCAGCCTAGGGGCCCATGAGCAGTTCTTC. Its translation is CASSLGAHEQFF.

This clone was seen once. The rearrangement joins TRBV19 to TRBJ2-3; tentatively, D is TRBD1 (5 bases). V lost 2 bases to trimming and J lost 1 base, with 13 bases between them. The CDR3 is made up of 16 amino acids. The germline gives CDR1 LNHDA, CDR2 SQIVND (reference sequence). As DNA, the CDR3 is TGTGCCAGTAGTATAAGTAGACAGCTTGGCACAGATACGCAGTATTTT. It codes for CASSISRQLGTDTQYF.

In this sample, this clone turned up once. The chain joins TRBV15 to TRBJ2-2; D uncertain. Trimming stripped 1 base from V and 5 bases from J, with 8 bases between. CDR3 size: 14 residues. Germline V gene data show CDR1 as LNHNV and CDR2 as YYDKDF (reference sequence). CDR3 bases: TGTGCCACCAGCAGAGTTTTCGATACCGGGGAGCTGTTTTTT. Protein: CATSRVFDTGELFF.